A selection of T cell receptor beta chains follows, all from one sample in a study of Graves' ophthalmopathy and Graves' hyperthyroidism. TCRdb re-called the multiplex PCR reads with MiXCR, one entry per CDR3 protein. Of 1 million to 1.3 million distinct CDR3 sequences listed, about 35% are singletons. The sample was peripheral blood or thyroid tissue (not recorded which). Receptors originate from an adult man with Graves' hyperthyroidism. The CDR3 runs from the conserved cysteine through the conserved F or W. D genes are given only for firm matches. Size is omitted from some rows. Given values are once, few, many or a class for expanded clones.

v_call: TRBV7-8; j_call: TRBJ2-6; clone_size: once; d_call: TRBD2; cdr3_nt: TGTGCCAGCAGCTTACGGACTAGCGTCAGCTCTGGGGCCAACGTCCTGACTTTC; cdr3_aa: CASSLRTSVSSGANVLTF
v_call: TRBV10-3; j_call: TRBJ2-2; clone_size: -; d_call: -; cdr3_nt: TGTGCCATCAGCGCACAGCCGAACACCGGGGAGCTGTTTTTT; cdr3_aa: CAISAQPNTGELFF
v_call: TRBV12-3/TRBV12-4; j_call: TRBJ2-5; clone_size: many; d_call: TRBD1; cdr3_nt: TGTGCCAGCAGTGATTACAGGGGCCGAGAGACCCAGTACTTC; cdr3_aa: CASSDYRGRETQYF
v_call: TRBV25-1; j_call: TRBJ2-3; clone_size: few; d_call: -; cdr3_nt: TGTGCCAGCAGTGTTGCTAGCCCAGATACGCAGTATTTT; cdr3_aa: CASSVASPDTQYF
v_call: TRBV29-1; j_call: TRBJ1-3; clone_size: many; d_call: -; cdr3_nt: TGCAGCGTTTATTTTCGTGACTCTGGAAACACCATATATTTT; cdr3_aa: CSVYFRDSGNTIYF
v_call: TRBV10-3; j_call: TRBJ1-6; clone_size: -; d_call: TRBD1; cdr3_nt: TGTGCCACACAGACCGGGACAGGGGGGGATTCACCCCTCCACTTT; cdr3_aa: CATQTGTGGDSPLHF
v_call: TRBV5-1; j_call: TRBJ2-5; clone_size: -; d_call: TRBD2; cdr3_nt: TGCGCCAGCAGCGATACCGGGACTAGCATGGAGACCCAGTACTTC; cdr3_aa: CASSDTGTSMETQYF
v_call: TRBV7-9; j_call: TRBJ1-5; clone_size: -; d_call: -; cdr3_nt: TGTGCCAGCAGCTTAGCAGGGTTTACTCAGCCCCAGCATTTT; cdr3_aa: CASSLAGFTQPQHF
v_call: TRBV2; j_call: TRBJ2-5; clone_size: -; d_call: -; cdr3_nt: TGTGCCAGCAGTTACCCCGTGGAGACCCAGTACTTC; cdr3_aa: CASSYPVETQYF
v_call: TRBV10-1; j_call: TRBJ2-7; clone_size: many; d_call: -; cdr3_nt: TGCGCCAGCAGTGACGGGGGGCAGGCCATGACCTTC; cdr3_aa: CASSDGGQAMTF
v_call: TRBV10-1; j_call: TRBJ2-7; clone_size: once; d_call: -; cdr3_nt: TGCGCCAGCAGTGAGAAGCGGGCTCTCTCCTACGAGCAGTACTTC; cdr3_aa: CASSEKRALSYEQYF
v_call: TRBV6-2/TRBV6-3; j_call: TRBJ1-2; clone_size: -; d_call: TRBD1; cdr3_nt: TGTGCCAGCAGGACGAGGACAGGGTGGTATGGCTACACCTTC; cdr3_aa: CASRTRTGWYGYTF
v_call: TRBV10-3; j_call: TRBJ1-1; clone_size: -; d_call: -; cdr3_nt: TGTGCCAGCAGCGACAGGCACAAGAACACTGAAGCTCTCTTT; cdr3_aa: CASSDRHKNTEALF
v_call: TRBV6-5; j_call: TRBJ2-5; clone_size: many; d_call: -; cdr3_nt: TGTGCCAGCGGGGAGGACCAGTACTTC; cdr3_aa: CASGEDQYF
v_call: TRBV29-1; j_call: TRBJ1-1; clone_size: few; d_call: -; cdr3_nt: TGCAGCGTTACCTCACAGGGGAACACTGAAGCTTTCTTT; cdr3_aa: CSVTSQGNTEAFF
v_call: TRBV6-6; j_call: TRBJ1-2; clone_size: -; d_call: -; cdr3_nt: TGTGCCAGCAGTCCTAGACCGATCTTAGCTAACTATGGCTACACCTTC; cdr3_aa: CASSPRPILANYGYTF
v_call: TRBV11-2; j_call: TRBJ1-1; clone_size: -; d_call: -; cdr3_nt: TGTGCCAGCAGCGACGGACGGTACTATATGAACACTGAAGCTTTCTTT; cdr3_aa: CASSDGRYYMNTEAFF
v_call: TRBV20-1; j_call: TRBJ1-2; clone_size: many; d_call: -; cdr3_nt: TGCAGTGCTAGAGATTTGGCTAACTATGGCTACACCTTC; cdr3_aa: CSARDLANYGYTF
v_call: TRBV12-3/TRBV12-4; j_call: TRBJ2-3; clone_size: -; d_call: -; cdr3_nt: TGTGCCAGCGGGACGGGGTACACAGATACGCAGTATTTT; cdr3_aa: CASGTGYTDTQYF
v_call: TRBV10-1; j_call: TRBJ2-7; clone_size: many; d_call: -; cdr3_nt: TGCGCCAGCAGTGGTTTTTTGGGCGAGCAGTACTTC; cdr3_aa: CASSGFLGEQYF
v_call: TRBV7-9; j_call: TRBJ1-4; clone_size: many; d_call: -; cdr3_nt: TGTGCCAGCAGGCAGGCGGATGAAAAACTGTTTTTT; cdr3_aa: CASRQADEKLFF
v_call: TRBV19; j_call: TRBJ1-5; clone_size: few; d_call: TRBD1; cdr3_nt: TGTGCCAGTAGTTCCCGGACAGGGGGCGGAGGACAGCCCCAGCATTTT; cdr3_aa: CASSSRTGGGGQPQHF
v_call: TRBV27; j_call: TRBJ2-5; clone_size: few; d_call: -; cdr3_nt: TGTGCCAGCGGAAGGTGGGCCGGAGAGACCCAGTACTTC; cdr3_aa: CASGRWAGETQYF
v_call: TRBV7-2; j_call: TRBJ1-5; clone_size: -; d_call: TRBD1; cdr3_nt: TGTGCCAGCAGTCAATGGGCGGACAGGGAAATCAATCAGTCCCAGCATTTT; cdr3_aa: CASSQWADREINQSQHF
v_call: TRBV7-8; j_call: TRBJ2-5; clone_size: many; d_call: TRBD1; cdr3_nt: TGTGCCAGCAGCCCCCAGACAGGGGGTCGACAAGAGACCCAGTACTTC; cdr3_aa: CASSPQTGGRQETQYF
v_call: TRBV7-8; j_call: TRBJ2-2; clone_size: many; d_call: TRBD2; cdr3_nt: TGTGCCAGCAGCTTTCCTGGGACTAGCGTCCGGGAGCTGTTTTTT; cdr3_aa: CASSFPGTSVRELFF
v_call: TRBV6-8; j_call: TRBJ2-2; clone_size: few; d_call: TRBD2; cdr3_nt: TGTGCCAGCAGTTCTTACCCAGGAGCGGGAAACACCGGGGAGCTGTTTTTT; cdr3_aa: CASSSYPGAGNTGELFF
v_call: TRBV9; j_call: TRBJ2-5; clone_size: medium-sized; d_call: -; cdr3_nt: TGTGCCAGCAGCCTCTGGACAGCCCCAAGTGAGACCCAGTACTTC; cdr3_aa: CASSLWTAPSETQYF
v_call: TRBV20-1; j_call: TRBJ2-7; clone_size: -; d_call: -; cdr3_nt: TGCAGTGCTCCGAGGTACGGGAGTTTTCCCGAGCAGTACTTC; cdr3_aa: CSAPRYGSFPEQYF
v_call: TRBV27; j_call: TRBJ2-2; clone_size: few; d_call: -; cdr3_nt: TGTGCCAGCAGTATGCAACGCCTCAGGGGACCGCGGAACACCGGGGAGCTGTTTTTT; cdr3_aa: CASSMQRLRGPRNTGELFF
v_call: TRBV6-5; j_call: TRBJ1-2; clone_size: few; d_call: TRBD1; cdr3_nt: TGTGCCAGCAGTGACGACAGGGTAACCTATGGCTACACCTTC; cdr3_aa: CASSDDRVTYGYTF
v_call: TRBV5-4; j_call: TRBJ2-2; clone_size: -; d_call: -; cdr3_nt: TGTGCCAGCAGCTTCGGCAGGGCCACCGGGGAGCTGTTTTTT; cdr3_aa: CASSFGRATGELFF
v_call: TRBV5-1; j_call: TRBJ2-7; clone_size: once; d_call: -; cdr3_nt: TGTGCCAGCAGCTTGGGCGAGCGGCGGTCCGGGCAGTACTTC; cdr3_aa: CASSLGERRSGQYF
v_call: TRBV5-1; j_call: TRBJ1-1; clone_size: -; d_call: -; cdr3_nt: TGCGCCAGTGCCCTAGGGCGCTCTGAAGCTTTCTTT; cdr3_aa: CASALGRSEAFF
v_call: TRBV10-3; j_call: TRBJ1-1; clone_size: many; d_call: TRBD1; cdr3_nt: TGTGCCAGCTGGGACAGAACCAACACTGAAGCTTTCTTT; cdr3_aa: CASWDRTNTEAFF
v_call: TRBV4-2; j_call: TRBJ1-3; clone_size: many; d_call: -; cdr3_nt: TGTGCCAGCAGCCATGCAGACTCTGGAAACACCATATATTTT; cdr3_aa: CASSHADSGNTIYF
v_call: TRBV6-2/TRBV6-3; j_call: TRBJ1-6; clone_size: few; d_call: -; cdr3_nt: TGTGCCAGCAGGGAAGATGGTAATTCACCCCTCCACTTT; cdr3_aa: CASREDGNSPLHF
v_call: TRBV7-9; j_call: TRBJ1-1; clone_size: many; d_call: -; cdr3_nt: TGTGCCAGCAGCGCTCAGGGGAGAACTTTCTTT; cdr3_aa: CASSAQGRTFF
v_call: TRBV7-2; j_call: TRBJ2-5; clone_size: -; d_call: -; cdr3_nt: TGTGCCAGCAGCTTAGAACTGGGGACCCAGTACTTC; cdr3_aa: CASSLELGTQYF
v_call: TRBV12-3/TRBV12-4; j_call: TRBJ2-7; clone_size: few; d_call: TRBD1; cdr3_nt: TGTGCCAGCGGGCGGCAGGGGGCGCGGGTTGCCTACGAGCAGTACTTC; cdr3_aa: CASGRQGARVAYEQYF
v_call: TRBV7-9; j_call: TRBJ2-5; clone_size: many; d_call: TRBD1; cdr3_nt: TGTGCCAGCAGCAACAGGGGGCGCCCAGAGACCCAGTACTTC; cdr3_aa: CASSNRGRPETQYF